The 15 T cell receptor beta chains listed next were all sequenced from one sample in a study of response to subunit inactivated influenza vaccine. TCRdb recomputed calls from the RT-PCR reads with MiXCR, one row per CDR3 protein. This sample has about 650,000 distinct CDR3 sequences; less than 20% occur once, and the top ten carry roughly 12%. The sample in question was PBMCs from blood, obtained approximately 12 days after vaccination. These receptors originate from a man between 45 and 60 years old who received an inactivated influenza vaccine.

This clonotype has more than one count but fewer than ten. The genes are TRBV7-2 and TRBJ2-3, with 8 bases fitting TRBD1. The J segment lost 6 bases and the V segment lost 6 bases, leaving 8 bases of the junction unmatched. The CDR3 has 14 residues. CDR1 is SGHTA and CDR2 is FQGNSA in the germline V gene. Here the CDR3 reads CASSFDRGRDTQYF. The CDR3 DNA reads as TGTGCCAGCAGTTTCGACAGGGGCAGGGATACGCAGTATTTT.

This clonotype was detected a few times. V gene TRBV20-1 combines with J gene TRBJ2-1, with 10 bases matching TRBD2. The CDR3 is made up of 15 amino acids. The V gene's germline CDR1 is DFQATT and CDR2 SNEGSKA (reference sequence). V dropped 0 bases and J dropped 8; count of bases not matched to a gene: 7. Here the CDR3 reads CSARDALAGDDEQFF. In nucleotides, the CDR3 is TGCAGTGCTAGAGATGCGCTAGCGGGGGATGATGAGCAGTTCTTC.

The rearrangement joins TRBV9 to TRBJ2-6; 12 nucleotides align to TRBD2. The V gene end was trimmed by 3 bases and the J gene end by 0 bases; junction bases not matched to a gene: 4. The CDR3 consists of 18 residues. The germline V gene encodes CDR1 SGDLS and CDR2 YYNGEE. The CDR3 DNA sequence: TGTGCCAGCAGCGAGGGACTAGCGGGTGCCTCTGGGGCCAACGTCCTGACTTTC. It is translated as CASSEGLAGASGANVLTF. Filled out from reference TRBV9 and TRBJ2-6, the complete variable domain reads DSGVTQTPKHLITATGQRVTLRCSPRSGDLSVYWYQQSLDQGLQFLIQYYNGEERAKGNILERFSAQQFPDLHSELNLSSLELGDSALYFCASSEGLAGASGANVLTFGAGSRLTVL.

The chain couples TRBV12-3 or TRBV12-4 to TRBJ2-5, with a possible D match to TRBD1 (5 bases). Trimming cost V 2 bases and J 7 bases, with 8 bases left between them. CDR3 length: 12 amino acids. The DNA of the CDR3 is TGTGCCAGCAGTTTACCCCAGGGGACCCAGTACTTC. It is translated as CASSLPQGTQYF.

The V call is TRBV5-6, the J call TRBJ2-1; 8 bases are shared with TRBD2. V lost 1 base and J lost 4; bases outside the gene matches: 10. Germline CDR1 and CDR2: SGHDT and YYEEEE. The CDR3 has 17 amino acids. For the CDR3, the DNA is TGTGCCAGCAGCTTGAATCTTCGGACTAGCCATTACAATGAGCAGTTCTTC. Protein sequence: CASSLNLRTSHYNEQFF.

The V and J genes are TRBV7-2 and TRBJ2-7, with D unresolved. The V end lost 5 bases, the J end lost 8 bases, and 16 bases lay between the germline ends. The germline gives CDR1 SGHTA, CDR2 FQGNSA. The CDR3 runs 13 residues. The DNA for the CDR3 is TGTGCCAGCAGCCCCGAAAGTGGACCCAAGCAGTACTTC. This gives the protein CASSPESGPKQYF.

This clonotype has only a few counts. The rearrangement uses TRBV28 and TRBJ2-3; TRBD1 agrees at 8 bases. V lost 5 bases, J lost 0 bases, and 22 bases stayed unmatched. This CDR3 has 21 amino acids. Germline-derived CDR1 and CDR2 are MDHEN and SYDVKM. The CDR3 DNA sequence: TGTGCCAGCAGTCTCACGGCTTTTCGCAGGGGGCGCGACTCTAGCACAGATACGCAGTATTTT. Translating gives CASSLTAFRRGRDSSTDTQYF.

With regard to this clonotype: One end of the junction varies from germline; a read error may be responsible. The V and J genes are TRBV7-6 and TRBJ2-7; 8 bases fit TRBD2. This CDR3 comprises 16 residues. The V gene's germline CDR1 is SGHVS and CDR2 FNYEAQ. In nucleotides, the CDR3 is TGTACCAGCAGCCCGCTTGTCCCTAGCGGGTCCTACGAGCAGTACTTC. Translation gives CTSSPLVPSGSYEQYF. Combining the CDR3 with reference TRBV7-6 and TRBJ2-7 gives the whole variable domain GAGVSQSPRYKVTKRGQDVALRCDPISGHVSLYWYRQALGQGPEFLTYFNYEAQQDKSGLPNDRFSAERPEGSISTLTIQRTEQRDSAMYRCTSSPLVPSGSYEQYFGPGTRLTVT.

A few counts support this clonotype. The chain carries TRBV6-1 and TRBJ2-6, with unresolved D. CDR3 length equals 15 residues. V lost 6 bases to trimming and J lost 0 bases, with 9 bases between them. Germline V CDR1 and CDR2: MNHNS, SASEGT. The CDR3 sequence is CASRQFSSGANVLTF. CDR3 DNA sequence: TGTGCCAGCAGACAGTTCTCCTCTGGGGCCAACGTCCTGACTTTC.

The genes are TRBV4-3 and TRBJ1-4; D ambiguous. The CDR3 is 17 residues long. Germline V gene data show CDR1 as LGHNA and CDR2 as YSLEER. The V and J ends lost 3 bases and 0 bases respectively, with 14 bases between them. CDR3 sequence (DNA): TGCGCCAGCAGCCATGAACTCTCCAAGACAACTAATGAAAAACTGTTTTTT. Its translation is CASSHELSKTTNEKLFF.

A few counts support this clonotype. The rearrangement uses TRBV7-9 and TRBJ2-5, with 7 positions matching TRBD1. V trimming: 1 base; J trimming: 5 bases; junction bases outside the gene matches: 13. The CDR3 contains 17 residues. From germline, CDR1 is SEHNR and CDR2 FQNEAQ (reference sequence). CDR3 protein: CASSLESARGIVETQYF. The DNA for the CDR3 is TGTGCCAGCAGCTTAGAGTCGGCCAGGGGGATTGTTGAGACCCAGTACTTC.

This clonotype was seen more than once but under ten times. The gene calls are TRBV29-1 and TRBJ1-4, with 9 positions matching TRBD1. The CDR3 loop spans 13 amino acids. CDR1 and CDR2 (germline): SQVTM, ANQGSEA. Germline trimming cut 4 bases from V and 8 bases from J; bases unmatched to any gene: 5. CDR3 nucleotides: TGCAGCGTTGGAGAGGGGACAGGGGAAAAACTGTTTTTT. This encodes CSVGEGTGEKLFF. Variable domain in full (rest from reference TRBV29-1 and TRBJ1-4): SAVISQKPSRDICQRGTSLTIQCQVDSQVTMMFWYRQQPGQSLTLIATANQGSEATYESGFVIDKFPISRPNLTFSTLTVSNMSPEDSSIYLCSVGEGTGEKLFFGSGTQLSVL.

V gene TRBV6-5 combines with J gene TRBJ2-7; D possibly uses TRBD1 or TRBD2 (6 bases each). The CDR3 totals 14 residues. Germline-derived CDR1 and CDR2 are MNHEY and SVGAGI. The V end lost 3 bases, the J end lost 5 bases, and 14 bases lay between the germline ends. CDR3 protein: CASSYEGGRNEQYF. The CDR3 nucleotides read TGTGCCAGCAGTTATGAGGGGGGCCGGAACGAGCAGTACTTC.

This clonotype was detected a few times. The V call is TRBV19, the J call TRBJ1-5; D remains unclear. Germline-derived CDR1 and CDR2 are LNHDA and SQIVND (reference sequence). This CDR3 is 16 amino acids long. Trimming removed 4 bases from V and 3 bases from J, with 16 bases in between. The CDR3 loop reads CASSNVPRRTNQPQHF. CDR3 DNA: TGTGCCAGTAGTAACGTCCCACGACGGACCAATCAGCCCCAGCATTTT.

The CDR3 loop reads CASSPQVTGNTIYF. CDR3 bases: TGTGCCAGCAGCCCACAGGTTACTGGAAACACCATATATTTT. The chain links TRBV7-2 to TRBJ1-3; tentative D call: TRBD1 (5 bases). V was shortened by 5 bases and J by 2 bases, with 10 bases between the two germline ends. Germline loops: CDR1 SGHTA, CDR2 FQGNSA. This CDR3 is 14 amino acids long.